The 6 T cell receptor beta chains below were found in one sample sequenced in a study of response to subunit inactivated influenza vaccine (dated by TCRdb to the late 2010s). Receptor libraries were prepared by RT-PCR. For sequencing, an Illumina HiSeq 2500 was employed. TCRdb redid the processing of the public reads, applying fastp at Q25 and MiXCR, and retained in-frame beta chains. Entries are consolidated by CDR3 protein sequence, retaining the most common genes and DNA. This sample comprises about half a million distinct CDR3 sequences, 6.5% to 8% of them detected only once. The ten largest account for roughly 13% of the sample. The material was PBMCs from blood, obtained around 25 months after vaccination. The receptors derive from a man aged 45-69 years who received an inactivated influenza vaccine. Donor details come from another sample of the same person, matched by shared clones.

This clonotype has at least ten counts. The chain uses TRBV28 and TRBJ2-5; D perhaps matches TRBD1 (5 bases). Germline values: CDR1 MDHEN, CDR2 SYDVKM. V was cut by 10 bases and J by 1 base, with 16 bases left in between. The CDR3 covers 14 residues. The CDR3 loop is CATTNFQGQETQYF. In DNA, the CDR3 is TGTGCCACCACTAACTTCCAGGGCCAAGAGACCCAGTACTTC.

The rearrangement joins TRBV12-3 or TRBV12-4 to TRBJ1-4, with 8 bases matching TRBD1. The CDR3 contains 15 residues. Losses at the gene ends were 6 bases for V and 7 bases for J; bases not matched to a gene: 10. CDR3 DNA sequence: TGTGCCAGCAGCTCAATCGGACAGGGTGGTGAAAAACTGTTTTTT. Amino acid sequence: CASSSIGQGGEKLFF.

This clonotype was picked up many times. This sequence joins TRBV12-3 or TRBV12-4 and TRBJ2-7, with a weak D call TRBD2 (6 bases). The CDR3 totals 12 residues. V gave up 3 bases and J gave up 6 bases, with 9 bases separating them. This CDR3 is CASSFGGGEQYF. In DNA, the CDR3 is TGTGCCAGCAGTTTTGGGGGAGGCGAGCAGTACTTC.

This clonotype was counted only a few times. The chain has TRBV7-8 and TRBJ2-3; 13 positions agree with TRBD2. This CDR3 is built from 18 residues. J gave up 4 bases and V 5 bases, and 12 bases lay outside the gene matches. CDR1 is SGHVS and CDR2 is FQNEAQ in the germline V gene. This CDR3 is CASSPDFRTSGSADTQYF. The DNA of the CDR3 is TGTGCCAGCAGCCCAGACTTCCGGACTAGCGGGAGTGCAGATACGCAGTATTTT.

This clonotype appeared many times. The gene calls are TRBV6-1 and TRBJ2-7, with 7 bases matching TRBD2. Per the germline V gene, CDR1 is MNHNS and CDR2 is SASEGT. CDR3 length: 15 amino acids. Trimming removed 4 bases from V and 0 bases from J; junction bases left unmatched: 6. DNA for the CDR3: TGTGCCAGCAGTGTGACTAGCCCGAGCTCCTACGAGCAGTACTTC. It encodes CASSVTSPSSYEQYF.

This clonotype appeared a few times. The chain links TRBV11-2 to TRBJ2-7; D is uncertain. V lost 4 bases, J lost 2 bases, and 6 bases lay in between. CDR3 length equals 12 residues. Germline V CDR1 and CDR2: SGHAT, FQNNGV. The CDR3 is CASSYKAYEQYF. The CDR3 nucleotides are TGTGCCAGCAGCTACAAGGCCTACGAGCAGTACTTC.